A selection of T cell receptor beta chains follows, all from one sample in a study of T cell responses to AZD1222 COVID-19 vaccine. Sequencing was performed with immunoSEQ multiplex PCR; in TCRdb, only in-frame clones are kept and a portion is missing. The table has about 130,000 clones, 85% seen once; the top ten hold around 8%. Sequencing was performed on peripheral blood, taken 28 days after the second dose of the MenACWY control vaccine. These receptors were obtained from an adult who received the MenACWY meningococcal vaccine as a control. Both conserved end residues are part of each CDR3. A D gene is named only where the DNA matches it firmly. A clone size is listed for some rows: how often the clone was seen (once, few, many), or a class if it is expanded.

J	size	D	V	CDR3	DNA
TRBJ1-2	few	-	TRBV6-1	CASSEGRGYTF	TGTGCCAGCAGTGAAGGACGTGGCTACACCTTC
TRBJ2-4	-	TRBD1	TRBV2	CASNFGQGYIQYF	TGTGCCAGCAACTTCGGACAGGGATACATTCAGTACTTC
TRBJ1-1	-	TRBD1	TRBV10-3	CAISTDPRTGGTEAFF	TGTGCCATCAGCACAGACCCCAGGACAGGGGGCACTGAAGCTTTCTTT
TRBJ2-1	-	TRBD2	TRBV5-1	CASTLAGGDEQFF	TGCGCCAGCACCCTGGCGGGGGGGGATGAGCAGTTCTTC
TRBJ2-2	-	-	TRBV11-3	CASSLTGAGGGELFF	TGTGCCAGCAGCCTCACGGGAGCGGGCGGCGGGGAGCTGTTTTTT
TRBJ2-2	-	-	TRBV27	CASTLLHAGTGNTGELFF	TGTGCCAGCACACTTCTTCACGCGGGAACGGGGAACACCGGGGAGCTGTTTTTT
TRBJ1-2	once	-	TRBV28	CASSSGWGNNYGYTF	TGTGCCAGCAGTTCCGGGTGGGGGAATAACTATGGCTACACCTTC
TRBJ2-2	-	-	TRBV5-1	CASSEQPNTGELFF	TGCGCCAGCAGCGAGCAGCCGAACACCGGGGAGCTGTTTTTT
TRBJ1-2	-	-	TRBV7-9	CASSRAADYGYTF	TGTGCCAGCAGCCGAGCCGCCGACTATGGCTACACCTTC
TRBJ2-1	-	TRBD2	TRBV7-9	CASSSLAAGGYNEQFF	TGTGCCAGCAGCTCCTTAGCAGCGGGGGGTTACAATGAGCAGTTCTTC
TRBJ2-3	-	-	TRBV5-6	CASISPRAATSNTQYF	TGTGCCAGCATCTCCCCCCGGGCGGCAACATCGAATACGCAGTATTTT
TRBJ2-1	-	-	TRBV6-5	CASRDPGYNEQFF	TGTGCCAGCAGAGACCCCGGGTACAATGAGCAGTTCTTC
TRBJ2-7	-	-	TRBV10-3	CAISGDTSYEQYF	TGTGCCATCAGTGGAGACACCTCCTACGAGCAGTACTTC
TRBJ1-1	-	-	TRBV5-1	CASSLVGLDIIVSEAFF	TGCGCCAGCAGCTTGGTAGGACTGGATATAATTGTATCCGAAGCTTTCTTT
TRBJ1-1	-	-	TRBV29-1	CSVVNTEAFF	TGCAGCGTAGTTAACACTGAAGCTTTCTTT
TRBJ2-1	-	-	TRBV9	CASSEEGGVKLYNEQFF	TGTGCCAGCAGCGAGGAGGGCGGGGTAAAGCTTTACAATGAGCAGTTCTTC
TRBJ1-3	-	-	TRBV9	CASSADSWVSSGNTIYF	TGTGCCAGCAGCGCCGACTCCTGGGTTTCCTCTGGAAACACCATATATTTT
TRBJ1-2	-	-	TRBV14	CASSQGLGFGYGYTF	TGTGCCAGCAGCCAAGGTCTTGGTTTTGGCTATGGCTACACCTTC
TRBJ2-2	-	-	TRBV29-1	CSVNRGNTGELFF	TGCAGCGTAAACCGCGGAAACACCGGGGAGCTGTTTTTT
TRBJ1-2	few	-	TRBV6-5	CASSYSRSGGYTF	TGTGCCAGCAGTTACTCGAGGTCTGGGGGCTACACCTTC
TRBJ2-3	-	-	TRBV10-1	CASSAGSLTDTQYF	TGCGCCAGCAGTGCCGGGAGCTTAACAGATACGCAGTATTTT
TRBJ1-5	-	-	TRBV3-1/TRBV3-2	CASSQGGGNQPQHF	TGTGCCAGCAGCCAAGGGGGTGGCAATCAGCCCCAGCATTTT
TRBJ1-4	-	-	TRBV5-8	CASSGRGAGATNEKLFF	TGTGCCAGCAGCGGACGCGGCGCAGGAGCAACTAATGAAAAACTGTTTTTT
TRBJ1-1	-	-	TRBV5-1	CASSLNTNRYSEAFF	TGCGCCAGCAGCTTGAATACAAACCGTTATTCTGAAGCTTTCTTT
TRBJ1-2	-	-	TRBV6-5	CATAPGRNYGYTF	TGTGCCACCGCTCCGGGGCGGAACTATGGCTACACCTTC
TRBJ2-5	-	TRBD1	TRBV5-4	CASTPQGTAKETQYF	TGTGCCAGCACCCCCCAGGGGACAGCTAAAGAGACCCAGTACTTC
TRBJ2-7	-	-	TRBV12-3/TRBV12-4	CASSFLGKQYF	TGTGCCAGCAGTTTCTTGGGCAAGCAGTACTTC
TRBJ1-2	-	TRBD1	TRBV29-1	CSVGDRGRDYGYTF	TGCAGCGTTGGGGACAGGGGAAGGGACTATGGCTACACCTTC
TRBJ2-1	-	TRBD2	TRBV30	CAWTSGSVGGEQFF	TGTGCCTGGACTAGCGGGAGTGTCGGTGGTGAGCAGTTCTTC
TRBJ2-7	-	-	TRBV3-1/TRBV3-2	CASSQDLGTVAYEQYF	TGTGCCAGCAGCCAAGATTTGGGGACGGTCGCCTACGAGCAGTACTTC